This record looks at one T cell receptor (beta chain) sequence and its context. V dropped 0 bases and J dropped 5; count of bases not matched to a gene: 4. Germline V gene data show CDR1 as SGDLS and CDR2 as YYNGEE. The CDR3 totals 15 residues. These data come from a study of blood T cell repertoires in COVID-19. Measured with immunoSEQ multiplex PCR; TCRdb has only the in-frame clones, and not every one. The sample consists of approximately 200,000 clones, approximately 85% of them appearing once. The TCR was taken from a human donor with active or convalescent COVID-19. The donor label of this sample is uncertain. Sequencing was done on a sample of peripheral blood. V usage is TRBV9 and J usage is TRBJ2-2; 7 bases line up with TRBD2. CDR3 residues: CASSVDLGGTGELFF. The CDR3 DNA follows: TGTGCCAGCAGCGTAGATCTCGGGGGGACCGGGGAGCTGTTTTTT.